Each of the 17 T cell receptor beta chains below was sequenced from the same sample in a study of cytomegalovirus exposure and HLA in healthy donors. Primers included in the PCR were 60 Vbeta and 13 Jbeta primers. Assay used: immunoSEQ multiplex PCR; TCRdb lists only in-frame clones, some missing. The repertoire holds roughly 98,000 clones, with around 70% as singletons. Sequences were obtained from PBMCs. All receptors derive from a man aged 45-65 years in good health and CMV-seronegative.

The chain uses TRBV5-1 and TRBJ1-1, with D unresolved. CDR3 length: 14 amino acids. The V gene's germline CDR1 is SGHRS and CDR2 YFSETQ. V was clipped by 4 bases and J by 8 bases, with 18 bases between them. The CDR3 region is CASSESRSEGEAFF. Written as DNA, the CDR3 is TGCGCCAGCAGCGAAAGCCGTAGTGAGGGAGAAGCTTTCTTT.

This sequence joins TRBV7-9 and TRBJ1-6; D remains ambiguous. This CDR3 contains 15 residues. Germline V gives CDR1 SEHNR, CDR2 FQNEAQ (reference sequence). Trimming removed 2 bases from V and 6 bases from J, with 11 bases in between. The CDR3 protein is CASSLSQVVNSPLHF. The CDR3, as DNA: TGTGCCAGCAGCTTATCGCAGGTGGTTAATTCACCCCTCCACTTT.

The CDR3: CAIADNGPFTGELFF. The CDR3 coding sequence is TGTGCCATCGCGGACAACGGCCCCTTTACCGGGGAGCTGTTTTTT. The rearrangement links TRBV10-3 to TRBJ2-2; D possibly corresponds to TRBD1 (5 bases). This CDR3 contains 15 residues. The germline CDR1 and CDR2 sequences are ENHRY and SYGVKD. V gave up 8 bases and J gave up 5 bases, with 18 bases separating them.

The J gene is TRBJ2-2, the V gene TRBV10-1; 7 nucleotides align to TRBD2. V was clipped by 5 bases and J by 4 bases; unmatched bases: 4. Germline V CDR1 and CDR2: WNHNN, SYGVQD (reference sequence). The CDR3 is made up of 14 amino acids. The CDR3 bases are TGCGCCAGCAGTCGGGGGGAAGTCACCGGGGAGCTGTTTTTT. It is translated as CASSRGEVTGELFF.

This clone has only a few counts. This chain connects TRBV7-8 to TRBJ1-1, with 7 bases fitting TRBD1. The CDR3 is made up of 13 amino acids. V gave up 7 bases and J gave up 4 bases; unmatched junction bases: 6. The germline CDR1 and CDR2 sequences are SGHVS and FQNEAQ. The CDR3 spells CASIMTGFTEAFF. The CDR3 bases are TGTGCCAGCATCATGACAGGGTTCACTGAAGCTTTCTTT.

This clone has just one count. Here the CDR3 reads CASSPGQWYGYTF. In DNA form, the CDR3 reads TGTGCCAGCTCACCGGGGCAATGGTATGGCTACACCTTC. V and J are TRBV18 and TRBJ1-2; D is perhaps TRBD1 (5 bases). The CDR3 has 13 residues. V was clipped by 3 bases and J by 5 bases, with 10 bases between them. Germline V gene data show CDR1 as KGHSH and CDR2 as LQKENI. Full variable domain (rest looked up from reference TRBV18 and TRBJ1-2): NAGVMQNPRHLVRRRGQEARLRCSPMKGHSHVYWYRQLPEEGLKFMVYLQKENIIDESGMPKERFSAEFPKEGPSILRIQQVVRGDSAAYFCASSPGQWYGYTFGSGTRLTVV.

The chain links TRBV7-9 to TRBJ2-1; 10 bases align to TRBD2. The V gene end was trimmed by 3 bases and the J gene end by 6 bases; junction bases not matched to a gene: 17. The V gene's germline CDR1 is SEHNR and CDR2 FQNEAQ (reference sequence). CDR3 size: 19 residues. CDR3 coding DNA: TGTGCCAGCAGCTTCTCCGGGACTAGCGTCACCCCCGAGGGCAATGAGCAGTTCTTC. Its translation is CASSFSGTSVTPEGNEQFF.

The chain joins TRBV7-6 to TRBJ2-7, with 10 bases that match TRBD1. Unmatched junction bases numbered 12, after V lost 3 bases and J lost 7 bases. CDR3 length: 16 residues. The germline V gene has CDR1 SGHVS and CDR2 FNYEAQ. The CDR3 reads CASSFKGGQGSGEQYF. The CDR3 nucleotides are TGTGCCAGCAGCTTTAAGGGGGGACAGGGGTCGGGGGAGCAGTACTTC.

The chain recombines TRBV27 with TRBJ2-2; D perhaps matches TRBD2 (6 bases). The germline CDR1 and CDR2 sequences are MNHEY and SMNVEV (reference sequence). There are 15 residues in the CDR3. Trimming removed 10 bases at V and 4 bases at J, with 19 bases between. Written as DNA, the CDR3 is TGTGCCATCGGAGGGTCCAGGGTGGGCACCGGGGAGCTGTTTTTT. Amino acid sequence: CAIGGSRVGTGELFF.

This clone occurred a few times. The chain joins TRBV10-1 to TRBJ2-7; 8 nucleotides line up with TRBD2. CDR3 length: 14 residues. Trimming took 5 bases from V and 2 from J; bases not matched to a gene: 5. From germline, CDR1 is WNHNN and CDR2 SYGVQD (reference sequence). The CDR3 loop reads CASSRAGEPYEQYF. CDR3 in DNA: TGCGCCAGCAGTCGAGCGGGAGAGCCCTACGAGCAGTACTTC.

The chain uses TRBV11-2 and TRBJ2-7; D gene unclear. The CDR3 runs 15 residues. Germline CDR1 and CDR2: SGHAT and FQNNGV. Trimming removed 1 base at V and 2 bases at J, with 12 bases between. The CDR3 nucleotides read TGTGCCAGCAGCTTAGGTCGGCAGGTCCCCTACGAGCAGTACTTC. As protein: CASSLGRQVPYEQYF.

This clone was recorded a few times. The chain has TRBV15 and TRBJ1-2, with 7 bases fitting TRBD1. The CDR3 extends over 15 amino acids. The V segment lost 2 bases and the J segment 3 bases; nucleotides outside the gene matches: 6. The germline gives CDR1 LNHNV, CDR2 YYDKDF (reference sequence). CDR3 nucleotide sequence: TGTGCCACCAGCAGACGCTCTACAGGGGACTATGGCTACACCTTC. Amino acids: CATSRRSTGDYGYTF.

V usage is TRBV20-1 and J usage is TRBJ1-2, with TRBD1 matching over 7 bases. The germline V gene has CDR1 DFQATT and CDR2 SNEGSKA (reference sequence). V lost 7 bases and J lost 7; bases outside the gene matches: 6. This CDR3 has 11 amino acids. The DNA of the CDR3 is TGCAGTGATGACAGGGACTCTGGCTACACCTTC. The encoded protein is CSDDRDSGYTF.

The J gene is TRBJ2-3, the V gene TRBV28; a weak D match, TRBD1 (5 bases). The CDR3 loop spans 17 amino acids. V lost 6 bases, J lost 1 base, and 20 bases lay in between. CDR1 is MDHEN and CDR2 is SYDVKM in the germline V gene. The CDR3 DNA is TGTGCCAGCAGCCCATTGGGGCTAAGGGAAGGCACAGATACGCAGTATTTT. Encoded protein: CASSPLGLREGTDTQYF.

J is TRBJ2-7 and V is TRBV6-5; TRBD1 matches at 8 bases. V shed 0 bases, J shed 7 bases, and the junction held 8 bases outside the gene matches. The germline CDR1 and CDR2 sequences are MNHEY and SVGAGI. The CDR3 is 15 residues long. CDR3 sequence: CASSYSRTGTKEQYF. The CDR3 bases are TGTGCCAGCAGTTACTCGAGGACAGGGACAAAAGAGCAGTACTTC.

This clone was recorded a few times. This sample also contains other DNA sequences that code for the same CDR3. The rearrangement links TRBV30 to TRBJ2-4; D gene unclear. The CDR3 loop spans 11 amino acids. The ends were cut back, 0 bases at V and 7 bases at J, with 4 bases in the middle. CDR1 is GTSNPN and CDR2 is SVGIG in the germline V gene (reference sequence). The CDR3 region is CAWSVLNIQYF. The CDR3 DNA is TGTGCCTGGAGTGTTCTGAACATTCAGTACTTC.

This chain connects TRBV10-2 to TRBJ2-1; 13 bases align to TRBD2. The length of the CDR3 is 19 residues. Germline V gives CDR1 WSHSY, CDR2 SAAADI. V was clipped by 6 bases and J by 4 bases; unmatched bases: 15. CDR3 sequence reads: CASRLLTSGGEKPYNEQFF. The CDR3 DNA reads TGCGCCAGCAGACTACTTACTAGCGGGGGGGAAAAACCGTACAATGAGCAGTTCTTC.